A single T cell receptor beta chain is shown here with its context. Its antigen is unknown. These data come from a study of post-analysis software for immune sequencing data. Carried by the TCR beta cDNA libraries were unique molecular identifiers. TCRdb fed the PCR reads into MiXCR, producing one record per CDR3 protein. The sample carries 450,000 to 700,000 distinct CDR3 sequences, about 40% recorded once. V lost 6 bases to trimming and J lost 2 bases; unmatched junction nucleotides: 2. This CDR3 has 14 amino acids. Study findings and constraints: TRBV segments more frequent in patients than in controls numbered roughly 5 and included TRBV5-6, TRBV5-1 and TRBV20-1.

The receptor comes from a girl aged 10 to 17 with multiple sclerosis. The specimen sequenced was blood. V gene TRBV12-3 or TRBV12-4 combines with J gene TRBJ1-2; 11 bases are shared with TRBD1. The CDR3: CASRGQGENYGYTF. The CDR3 coding sequence is TGTGCCAGCAGGGGACAGGGGGAGAACTATGGCTACACCTTC.